This passage covers 3 T cell receptor beta chains from one sample sequenced in a study of post-analysis software for immune sequencing data. These receptors have no identified antigens. Points from the study as a whole: Patients used roughly five TRBV segments, including TRBV5-6, TRBV5-1 and TRBV20-1, more often than controls.

The TCR beta cDNA libraries contained unique molecular identifiers. TCRdb reprocessed the PCR reads via MiXCR and lists one record per CDR3 protein. The table records around 440,000 distinct CDR3 sequences, over 35% of them present only once. The sequenced material came from blood. The receptor set was obtained from a girl aged 10 to 17 with multiple sclerosis.

The chain links TRBV28 to TRBJ2-5; 12 bases are shared with TRBD1. With the DNA end fitting TRBJ2-7 better, the J assignment may be wrong. CDR1 MDHEN and CDR2 SYDVKM come from the germline V gene. The CDR3 runs to 18 residues. CDR3 coding DNA: TGTGCCAGCAGTTTATCCCCCCTCCTCCGGGACAGGGGGCGCGAGCAGTACTTC. Amino acids: CASSLSPLLRDRGREQYF.

The V gene is TRBV27, the J gene TRBJ2-7; D remains ambiguous. The germline V gene encodes CDR1 MNHEY and CDR2 SMNVEV (reference sequence). Trimming stripped 3 bases from V and 0 bases from J, with 6 bases between. The CDR3 runs to 13 residues. The CDR3 sequence: CASSFHASYEQYF. The CDR3 DNA sequence: TGTGCCAGCAGTTTCCACGCCTCCTACGAGCAGTACTTC.

A few counts support this clonotype. The chain links TRBV6-6 to TRBJ2-1; TRBD1 is a possible D gene (7 bases). This CDR3 spans 14 amino acids. V was clipped by 10 bases and J by 4 bases, with 17 bases between them. Germline CDR1 MNHNY, CDR2 SVGAGI (reference sequence). The CDR3 spells CATRGGAGYNEQFF. The CDR3 coding sequence is TGTGCCACCAGAGGGGGCGCGGGATACAATGAGCAGTTCTTC.